The source of this TCR beta chain is a study of identical twins. A universal primer site arose from template switching, and cDNA bore unique molecular identifiers. TCRdb re-called the 5' RACE reads with MiXCR, one entry per CDR3 protein. The sample shows about 660,000 distinct CDR3 sequences, 8.6% of them seen only once. As concerns this clonotype: Its target is not known.

Study observations and caveats: Twins showed weaker excess sharing in their beta out-of-frame sequences.

These data were likewise used in another study, on yellow fever vaccine responses in identical twins.

The sample consisted of PBMCs. The source of this sequence is a young woman in good health.

In nucleotides, the CDR3 is TGTGCCAGCAGCCTAGGAGCGGGGGGGCACAATGAGCAGTTCTTC. This translates into CASSLGAGGHNEQFF. V gene TRBV9 combines with J gene TRBJ2-1; 10 nucleotides line up with TRBD2. The CDR3 spans 15 residues. The V gene's germline CDR1 is SGDLS and CDR2 YYNGEE. The V and J ends lost 4 bases and 5 bases, in that order; junction bases with no gene match: 6.